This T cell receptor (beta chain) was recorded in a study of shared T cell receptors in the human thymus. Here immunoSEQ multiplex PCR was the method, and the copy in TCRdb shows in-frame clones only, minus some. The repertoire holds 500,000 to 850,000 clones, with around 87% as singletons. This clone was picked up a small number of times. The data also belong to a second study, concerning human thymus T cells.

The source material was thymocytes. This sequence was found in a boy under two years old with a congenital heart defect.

In DNA form, the CDR3 reads TGTGCCAGTAGTATAGACAGGGAAAGCAACACTGAAGCTTTCTTT. It translates to CASSIDRESNTEAFF. The V gene is TRBV19, the J gene TRBJ1-1; a possible D gene is TRBD1 (5 bases). The germline V gene has CDR1 LNHDA and CDR2 SQIVND (reference sequence). The germline V and J ends were trimmed by 0 bases and 2 bases, with 10 bases remaining between them. CDR3 length equals 15 residues.